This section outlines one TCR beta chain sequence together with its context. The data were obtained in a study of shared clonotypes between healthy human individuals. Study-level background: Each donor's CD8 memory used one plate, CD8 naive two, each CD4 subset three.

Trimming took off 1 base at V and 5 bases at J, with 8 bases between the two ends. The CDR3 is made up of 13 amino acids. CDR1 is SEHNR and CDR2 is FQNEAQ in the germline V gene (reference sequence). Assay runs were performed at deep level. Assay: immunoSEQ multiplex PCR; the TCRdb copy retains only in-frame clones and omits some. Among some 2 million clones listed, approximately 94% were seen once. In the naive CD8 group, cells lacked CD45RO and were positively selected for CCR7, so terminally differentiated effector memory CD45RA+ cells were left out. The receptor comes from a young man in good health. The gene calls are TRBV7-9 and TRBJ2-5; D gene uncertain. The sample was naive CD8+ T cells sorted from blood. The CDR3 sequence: CASSLGSFETQYF. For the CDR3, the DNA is TGTGCCAGCAGCTTAGGTAGTTTCGAGACCCAGTACTTC.